These 27 T cell receptor beta chains came from one sample sequenced in a study of shared clonotypes between healthy human individuals. Generated by immunoSEQ multiplex PCR, the TCRdb table keeps only in-frame clones and is missing some. The sample consists of approximately 1.5 million clones, 98% of them appearing once. The sequencing input was naive CD4+ T cells sorted from blood. Subset described: CD45RA+ positively selected. Every receptor here comes from a man in his thirties or forties in good health.

The chain joins TRBV28 to TRBJ2-2; D may be TRBD1 (6 bases). The CDR3 is 15 amino acids. Germline CDR1 and CDR2: MDHEN and SYDVKM. V gave up 5 bases and J gave up 8 bases, with 18 bases separating them. As DNA, the CDR3 is TGTGCCAGCAGTCATTTACCAGGGGCGTCAGGGGAGCTGTTTTTT. As protein: CASSHLPGASGELFF.

The chain employs TRBV5-1 and TRBJ2-7; the D call may be TRBD1 or TRBD2 (5 bases each). Between the trimmed V and J ends, which lost 0 bases and 3 bases, there was a span of 10 bases. This CDR3 is 14 amino acids long. CDR1 is SGHRS, CDR2 YFSETQ, per germline. The DNA of the CDR3 is TGCGCCAGCAGCTTGGGAGGGACCTTCTACGAGCAGTACTTC. Translated: CASSLGGTFYEQYF.

J is TRBJ2-7 and V is TRBV2; D gene uncertain. Looked up from germline, CDR1 is SNHLY and CDR2 is FYNNEI. The CDR3 runs 11 residues. Trimming cost V 7 bases and J 3 bases, with 7 bases left between them. The CDR3 coding sequence is TGTGCCAGCATTAGGGTCTACGAGCAGTACTTC. It translates to CASIRVYEQYF.

The CDR3 loop is CASSLAGQGARGKLFF. The CDR3 DNA reads as TGCGCCAGCAGCTTGGCCGGTCAGGGGGCGAGGGGAAAACTGTTTTTT. This chain connects TRBV5-1 to TRBJ1-4; 8 nucleotides line up with TRBD1. With 0 bases clipped from V and 10 bases from J, the junction kept 11 bases outside the gene matches. The CDR3 has 16 amino acids. In germline, CDR1 is SGHRS, CDR2 YFSETQ.

The chain has TRBV6-5 and TRBJ2-7; weak D call: TRBD1 (6 bases). The germline CDR1 and CDR2 sequences are MNHEY and SVGAGI. This CDR3 spans 15 amino acids. The V gene lost 2 bases and the J gene lost 1 base, with 12 bases spanning the gap. CDR3 DNA: TGTGCCAGCAGTTACACAGGGACGGAATCCTACGAGCAGTACTTC. The encoded protein is CASSYTGTESYEQYF.

V and J are TRBV6-5 and TRBJ2-2, with a weak D call TRBD2 (6 bases). CDR3 size: 15 residues. From germline, CDR1 is MNHEY and CDR2 SVGAGI. The CDR3 DNA is TGTGCAAGCCGGACTTTAGCGGACGGAACCGGGGAGCTGTTTTTT. This gives the protein CASRTLADGTGELFF.

Written as DNA, the CDR3 is TGTGCCAGCAGCGCCCTGGGGGGGTATTACGAGCAGTACTTC. It is translated as CASSALGGYYEQYF. The gene calls are TRBV7-9 and TRBJ2-7; 7 bases are shared with TRBD2. Germline V gives CDR1 SEHNR, CDR2 FQNEAQ (reference sequence). Trimming cost V 5 bases and J 4 bases; bases outside gene matches: 8. This CDR3 comprises 14 residues.

This chain joins TRBV6-1 and TRBJ2-1, with a weak D call TRBD2 (5 bases). The length of the CDR3 is 16 residues. Germline V gene sequence: CDR1 MNHNS, CDR2 SASEGT. Trimming took off 3 bases at V and 6 bases at J, with 18 bases between the two ends. The CDR3 sequence: CASSDEGVIVSNEQFF. The CDR3 DNA follows: TGTGCCAGCAGTGACGAGGGAGTCATCGTCAGCAATGAGCAGTTCTTC.

This sequence joins TRBV18 and TRBJ1-5; 7 bases match TRBD1. J gave up 2 bases and V 4 bases, and 11 bases lay outside the gene matches. This CDR3 has 17 amino acids. Germline values: CDR1 KGHSH, CDR2 LQKENI. CDR3 in DNA: TGTGCCAGCTCACTTGAAACTCCAGGGGGTGGCAATCAGCCCCAGCATTTT. Amino acids: CASSLETPGGGNQPQHF.

Here the CDR3 reads CASSFGTEYNEQFF. The DNA for the CDR3 is TGCGCCAGCAGCTTTGGGACAGAATACAATGAGCAGTTCTTC. The chain combines TRBV5-1 with TRBJ2-1; 7 nucleotides agree with TRBD1. After removal of 2 bases from V and 4 bases from J, the junction contained 3 bases not matched to a gene. This CDR3 region has 14 residues. Germline-derived CDR1 and CDR2 are SGHRS and YFSETQ.

The V and J genes are TRBV14 and TRBJ1-1; D uncertain. The CDR3 totals 14 residues. Trimming shortened V by 2 bases and J by 2 bases, and 9 bases separated the two germline ends. In germline, CDR1 is SGHDN, CDR2 FVKESK. Here the CDR3 DNA reads TGTGCCAGCAGCCAAAGGCATGATAACACTGAAGCTTTCTTT. Protein: CASSQRHDNTEAFF.

CDR3 sequence (DNA): TGTGCCAGCAGCGTCGGGACAGGGGTTGGCTACACCTTC. Protein: CASSVGTGVGYTF. The J gene is TRBJ1-2, the V gene TRBV5-4; 10 positions agree with TRBD1. V lost 4 bases and J lost 7; bases outside the gene matches: 4. CDR1 is SGHNT, CDR2 YYREEE, per germline (reference sequence). This CDR3 has 13 residues.

This clone was observed a single time. The chain links TRBV4-3 to TRBJ2-7; 10 bases are a match to TRBD2. The junction had 7 bases not matched to a gene; V was cut back by 1 base and J by 1 base. The germline gives CDR1 LGHNA, CDR2 YSLEER. The CDR3 length is 17 residues. DNA for the CDR3: TGCGCCAGCAGCCAAGTCCTAGGACTAGCGGAATCCTACGAGCAGTACTTC. Translation gives CASSQVLGLAESYEQYF.

This chain uses TRBV2 with TRBJ2-5; D not resolved. Germline V gene lookup returns CDR1 SNHLY and CDR2 FYNNEI. CDR3 length equals 10 residues. Trimming removed 2 bases from V and 7 bases from J, with 2 bases in between. CDR3 amino acids: CASSELTQYF. The CDR3 DNA reads TGTGCCAGCAGTGAACTGACCCAGTACTTC.

About this clone itself: The sample carries other DNA sequences with the same CDR3. The chain recombines TRBV6-5 with TRBJ2-3, with 7 bases that match TRBD2. After removal of 0 bases from V and 3 bases from J, the junction contained 3 bases not matched to a gene. CDR3 length equals 15 residues. CDR1 is MNHEY, CDR2 SVGAGI, per germline. CDR3 nucleotide sequence: TGTGCCAGCAGTTACTCGTTTAGCGGGACAGATACGCAGTATTTT. Amino acid sequence: CASSYSFSGTDTQYF.

This clone occurred once. The J gene is TRBJ2-5, the V gene TRBV19, with D perhaps TRBD2 (6 bases). The CDR3 is made up of 15 amino acids. Trimming left V 3 bases short and J 1 base short, with 12 bases between. Germline loops: CDR1 LNHDA, CDR2 SQIVND (reference sequence). For the CDR3, the DNA is TGTGCCAGTAGTATTGCGGCGGGGTCCCAAGAGACCCAGTACTTC. It is translated as CASSIAAGSQETQYF. Full variable domain (remainder filled in from reference TRBV19 and TRBJ2-5): DGGITQSPKYLFRKEGQNVTLSCEQNLNHDAMYWYRQDPGQGLRLIYYSQIVNDFQKGDIAEGYSVSREKKESFPLTVTSAQKNPTAFYLCASSIAAGSQETQYFGPGTRLLVL.

For the CDR3, the DNA is TGCGCCAGCAGCTTGGACCTATACACCGGGGAGCTGTTTTTT. Translated: CASSLDLYTGELFF. The rearrangement uses TRBV5-1 and TRBJ2-2; no clear D gene. This CDR3 is built from 14 residues. The V end lost 0 bases, the J end lost 3 bases, and 6 bases lay between the germline ends. Germline CDR1 SGHRS, CDR2 YFSETQ. The whole variable domain, filled in from reference TRBV5-1 and TRBJ2-2, reads KAGVTQTPRYLIKTRGQQVTLSCSPISGHRSVSWYQQTPGQGLQFLFEYFSETQRNKGNFPGRFSGRQFSNSRSEMNVSTLELGDSALYLCASSLDLYTGELFFGEGSRLTVL.

The chain recombines TRBV28 with TRBJ2-7; 8 positions match TRBD1. Trimming took 3 bases from V and 4 from J; bases not matched to a gene: 5. Germline loops: CDR1 MDHEN, CDR2 SYDVKM. This CDR3 is built from 14 residues. The CDR3 nucleotides are TGTGCCAGCAGTTTTAAGGACAGGGTGTACGAGCAGTACTTC. Protein: CASSFKDRVYEQYF.

This sequence joins TRBV14 and TRBJ2-5; 7 nucleotides line up with TRBD2. Germline CDR1 and CDR2: SGHDN and FVKESK. The CDR3 is made up of 18 amino acids. V lost 0 bases, J lost 0 bases, and 10 bases stayed unmatched. CDR3: CASSQEIRLADYQETQYF. In DNA, the CDR3 is TGTGCCAGCAGCCAAGAGATCCGGCTAGCGGACTACCAAGAGACCCAGTACTTC.

The chain couples TRBV5-1 to TRBJ2-1; 11 bases align to TRBD2. This CDR3 contains 17 residues. With 4 bases clipped from V and 5 bases from J, the junction kept 11 bases outside the gene matches. In germline, CDR1 is SGHRS, CDR2 YFSETQ. The CDR3 here is CASSQGSGTSGHNEQFF. The DNA for the CDR3 is TGCGCCAGCAGCCAAGGCTCCGGGACTAGCGGACACAATGAGCAGTTCTTC.

V and J are TRBV6-5 and TRBJ2-1; the match to TRBD2 covers 13 bases. With 5 bases clipped from V and 9 bases from J, the junction kept 7 bases outside the gene matches. Germline CDR1 is MNHEY and CDR2 is SVGAGI. The CDR3 is 15 residues long. CDR3 in amino acids: CASSNGLAGVSEQFF. The CDR3 coding sequence is TGTGCCAGCAGTAACGGACTAGCGGGAGTCAGTGAGCAGTTCTTC.

This chain joins TRBV7-6 and TRBJ2-7, with D tentatively TRBD1 (5 bases). The CDR3 is 13 residues long. The V end was cut by 2 bases, the J end by 2 bases, with 7 bases between. Germline CDR1 reads SGHVS; CDR2 reads FNYEAQ. DNA of the CDR3: TGTGCCAGCAGCTTACCAGGGCCCTACGAGCAGTACTTC. It specifies CASSLPGPYEQYF.

The rearrangement uses TRBV7-2 and TRBJ1-3, with D maybe TRBD1 (5 bases). The germline gives CDR1 SGHTA, CDR2 FQGNSA. V was shortened by 5 bases and J by 0 bases, with 11 bases between the two germline ends. The CDR3 runs 15 residues. The CDR3 DNA reads as TGTGCCAGCAGCCCCGACAGCACCTCTGGAAACACCATATATTTT. Its protein is CASSPDSTSGNTIYF.

The V call is TRBV5-1, the J call TRBJ2-1; 7 nucleotides align to TRBD2. V dropped 0 bases and J dropped 7; count of bases not matched to a gene: 10. The CDR3 contains 16 residues. Looked up from germline, CDR1 is SGHRS and CDR2 is YFSETQ. For the CDR3, the DNA is TGCGCCAGCAGCTTGGTCGGGGGAGGGCCTTTGAATGAGCAGTTCTTC. This gives the protein CASSLVGGGPLNEQFF.

The rearrangement links TRBV5-1 to TRBJ2-3; 9 positions agree with TRBD2. The V segment lost 0 bases and the J segment 6 bases; nucleotides outside the gene matches: 8. This CDR3 contains 16 residues. Per the germline V gene, CDR1 is SGHRS and CDR2 is YFSETQ. CDR3 amino acids: CASSLVASGMGDTQYF. The CDR3 region has the DNA TGCGCCAGCAGCTTGGTGGCTAGCGGGATGGGGGATACGCAGTATTTT.

The chain combines TRBV30 with TRBJ1-1; no reliable D call. CDR1 is GTSNPN and CDR2 is SVGIG in the germline V gene (reference sequence). Deletions cut 3 bases from V and 0 bases from J, with 11 bases between. The CDR3 sequence is 14 residues long. CDR3: CAWSLDDMNTEAFF. The DNA for the CDR3 is TGTGCCTGGAGCCTGGACGACATGAACACTGAAGCTTTCTTT.

The chain has TRBV6-1 and TRBJ2-1, with 7 bases that match TRBD1. J was trimmed by 2 bases and V by 2 bases; bases with no gene match: 3. Germline CDR1 reads MNHNS; CDR2 reads SASEGT. CDR3 size: 15 residues. DNA for the CDR3: TGTGCCAGCAGTGAACATGGACAGGCCTACAATGAGCAGTTCTTC. Amino acid sequence: CASSEHGQAYNEQFF.